These 7 T cell receptor beta chains share one sample of origin, sequenced in a study of cytomegalovirus exposure and HLA in healthy donors (dated by TCRdb to about 2017). Receptor amplification or capture employed the immunoSEQ multiplex PCR assay. TCRdb took this table from immuneACCESS and kept in-frame rearrangements with V and J called. Such tables lack part of the clones; where checked against another copy, unresolved V genes explain under half of the gap, and the rest is unexplained. The sample records about 160,000 clones, 88% of which are singletons. The ten largest make up 2.5% to 3% of the sample. Sequenced material: PBMCs. Source of these receptors: a man between 18 and 29 years old in good health and CMV-seronegative.

The gene calls are TRBV11-2 and TRBJ2-7, with 9 bases aligning to TRBD1. Germline lookup yields CDR1 SGHAT and CDR2 FQNNGV. The CDR3 extends over 15 amino acids. The trim removed 4 bases at V and 2 bases at J, leaving 6 bases unmatched. The CDR3 DNA reads as TGTGCCAGCAGCTCGGTCAGGACAGGGGCCTACGAGCAGTACGTC. It yields the protein CASSSVRTGAYEQYV.

V usage is TRBV19 and J usage is TRBJ1-1, with 9 nucleotides matching TRBD1. The CDR3 is made up of 15 amino acids. V trimming: 5 bases; J trimming: 4 bases; junction bases outside the gene matches: 8. Germline V CDR1 and CDR2: LNHDA, SQIVND (reference sequence). This CDR3 is CASSGWTGVGTEAFF. Here the CDR3 DNA reads TGTGCCAGTAGTGGCTGGACAGGGGTCGGCACTGAAGCTTTCTTT.

The gene calls are TRBV7-6 and TRBJ2-5; D is unclear. CDR1 SGHVS and CDR2 FNYEAQ come from the germline V gene. Trimming shortened V by 4 bases and J by 2 bases, and 8 bases separated the two germline ends. The CDR3 loop spans 13 amino acids. The CDR3 sequence is CASSSTWQETQYF. Written as DNA, the CDR3 is TGTGCCAGCAGCTCCACTTGGCAAGAGACCCAGTACTTC.

The rearrangement joins TRBV7-2 to TRBJ1-2, with 8 bases that match TRBD1. V lost 1 base and J lost 8; bases outside the gene matches: 3. The CDR3 is made up of 13 amino acids. In germline, CDR1 is SGHTA, CDR2 FQGNSA. The CDR3: CASSLGRQGGYTF. The CDR3 DNA reads TGTGCCAGCAGCTTAGGTCGACAGGGGGGCTACACCTTC.

This clone appeared once. The V call is TRBV6-1, the J call TRBJ2-3, with D perhaps TRBD2 (6 bases). Between the trimmed V and J ends, which lost 6 bases and 2 bases, there was a span of 12 bases. This CDR3 is built from 14 residues. Germline V gene sequence: CDR1 MNHNS, CDR2 SASEGT. Here the CDR3 reads CASSRTGDTDTQYF. The CDR3 nucleotides read TGTGCCAGCAGCCGAACGGGGGACACAGATACGCAGTATTTT.

The chain links TRBV28 to TRBJ1-2; D may be TRBD1 (6 bases). Trimming left V 5 bases short and J 4 bases short, with 14 bases between. The CDR3 is 14 amino acids. The germline V gene has CDR1 MDHEN and CDR2 SYDVKM. The CDR3 sequence: CASSRPGQTYGYTF. The CDR3 region has the DNA TGTGCCAGCAGTCGACCGGGACAAACCTATGGCTACACCTTC.

The rearrangement joins TRBV19 to TRBJ1-1; TRBD1 might be the D (6 bases). The V and J ends lost 5 bases and 1 base respectively, with 11 bases between them. The CDR3 covers 14 residues. Germline CDR1 is LNHDA and CDR2 is SQIVND (reference sequence). The chain's CDR3 is CASSHRDGNTEAFF. The CDR3 nucleotides are TGTGCCAGTAGTCACAGGGACGGGAACACTGAAGCTTTCTTT.